The present entry profiles one T cell receptor beta chain with its context. Germline V gene lookup returns CDR1 DFQATT and CDR2 SNEGSKA (reference sequence). The CDR3 runs 12 residues. The V segment lost 5 bases and the J segment 4 bases; nucleotides outside the gene matches: 4. The sample comes from a study of response to subunit inactivated influenza vaccine. TCRdb used MiXCR to reprocess the RT-PCR reads, holding one entry per CDR3 protein. This sample has approximately 530,000 distinct CDR3 sequences, with approximately 7.8% found just once. This chain links TRBV20-1 with TRBJ1-2; 7 bases match TRBD1. Sequenced here: PBMCs from blood, sampled roughly 24 months after vaccination. The clonotype comes from a man aged 45-69 years who received an inactivated influenza vaccine. This CDR3 reads CSARGQTYGYTF. CDR3 coding DNA: TGCAGTGCTCGGGGACAGACCTATGGCTACACCTTC.